One and the same sample provided the 10 T cell receptor beta chains below, sequenced in a study of blood T cell repertoires in COVID-19. The assay was immunoSEQ multiplex PCR, and TCRdb's table has in-frame clones only and misses some. The repertoire holds fewer than 350,000 clones, with around 87% as singletons. Sequences were obtained from PBMCs or T cells enriched from blood (not recorded which). The receptors were gathered from a woman younger than 30 with acute COVID-19.

The rearrangement uses TRBV19 and TRBJ1-1; D unclear. The CDR3 length is 16 residues. The V and J ends lost 4 bases and 1 base respectively, with 16 bases between them. CDR1 is LNHDA, CDR2 SQIVND, per germline (reference sequence). The CDR3 nucleotides are TGTGCCAGTAGTACGTCAGGATGGGTCTCGAACACTGAAGCTTTCTTT. It encodes CASSTSGWVSNTEAFF.

The gene calls are TRBV10-1 and TRBJ2-1; 9 bases line up with TRBD2. In germline, CDR1 is WNHNN, CDR2 SYGVQD (reference sequence). This CDR3 has 16 amino acids. Unmatched junction bases numbered 11, after V lost 5 bases and J lost 6 bases. CDR3 bases: TGCGCCAGCAGTCCTTGGGCTAGCGGGAAGACCAATGAGCAGTTCTTC. This sequence encodes CASSPWASGKTNEQFF.

The chain uses TRBV20-1 and TRBJ1-6, with D possibly matching TRBD1 (6 bases). The CDR3 sequence is 15 residues long. Trimming removed 3 bases from V and 2 bases from J, with 11 bases in between. CDR1 DFQATT and CDR2 SNEGSKA come from the germline V gene (reference sequence). CDR3 coding DNA: TGCAGTGCTAGTAGGGGGGGCGCCTATAATTCACCCCTCCACTTT. It codes for CSASRGGAYNSPLHF.

This clone has more than one count but fewer than ten. The J gene is TRBJ1-1, the V gene TRBV6-5, with no clear D. Germline V gene data show CDR1 as MNHEY and CDR2 as SVGAGI. This CDR3 is 13 amino acids long. With 7 bases removed from V and 0 bases from J, the gap between germline ends came to 9 bases. Here the CDR3 reads CASTAVLNTEAFF. DNA for the CDR3: TGTGCCAGCACCGCGGTTTTGAACACTGAAGCTTTCTTT.

The rearrangement uses TRBV6-5 and TRBJ1-2; a weak D match, TRBD1 (5 bases). Germline V lookup: CDR1 MNHEY, CDR2 SVGAGI. The CDR3 has 12 residues. The V gene lost 6 bases and the J gene lost 3 bases, with 8 bases spanning the gap. This CDR3 is CASRSGHYGYTF. The CDR3, as DNA: TGTGCCAGCAGGTCAGGGCACTATGGCTACACCTTC.

The V gene is TRBV5-1, the J gene TRBJ2-7; TRBD2 agrees at 13 bases. The CDR3 extends over 15 amino acids. Germline lookup yields CDR1 SGHRS and CDR2 YFSETQ. J lost 5 bases, V lost 4 bases, and 6 bases had no gene match. The CDR3 loop is CASSTGTSGTHEQYF. In nucleotides, the CDR3 is TGCGCCAGCAGCACAGGGACTAGCGGGACCCACGAGCAGTACTTC.

The chain is built from TRBV6-5 and TRBJ1-5; no reliable D call. The germline V and J ends were trimmed by 2 bases and 7 bases, with 6 bases remaining between them. Germline values: CDR1 MNHEY, CDR2 SVGAGI. The CDR3 runs 12 residues. The CDR3 sequence: CASSYEGQPQHF. CDR3 sequence (DNA): TGTGCCAGCAGTTACGAGGGCCAGCCCCAGCATTTT.

The chain employs TRBV11-2 and TRBJ2-3, with 9 bases fitting TRBD2. The CDR3 has 15 residues. V gave up 3 bases and J gave up 3 bases; unmatched junction bases: 4. Germline assignment: CDR1 SGHAT and CDR2 FQNNGV. The CDR3 DNA follows: TGTGCCAGCAGCTTTGGTGCGGGAGGGACAGATACGCAGTATTTT. It yields the protein CASSFGAGGTDTQYF.

The J gene is TRBJ1-1, the V gene TRBV30; D perhaps matches TRBD1 (5 bases). Trimming removed 2 bases from V and 2 bases from J, with 9 bases in between. This CDR3 contains 13 residues. Germline assignment: CDR1 GTSNPN and CDR2 SVGIG (reference sequence). CDR3 protein: CAWSLDRNTEAFF. In DNA form, the CDR3 reads TGTGCCTGGAGTCTAGACAGAAACACTGAAGCTTTCTTT.

The chain carries TRBV6-5 and TRBJ1-2, with 7 bases fitting TRBD1. Germline lookup yields CDR1 MNHEY and CDR2 SVGAGI. V dropped 6 bases and J dropped 8; count of bases not matched to a gene: 9. This CDR3 is 13 amino acids long. CDR3 in amino acids: CASRPQGGVGYTF. CDR3 nucleotide sequence: TGTGCCAGCAGGCCGCAGGGGGGTGTCGGCTACACCTTC.